The text below deals with one T cell receptor (beta chain). A much larger clone lies one base from this, so it may be a read error. This CDR3 comprises 15 residues. Germline lookup yields CDR1 SNHLY and CDR2 FYNNEI. With V trimmed by 5 bases and J by 4 bases, 8 bases remained unmatched. The sample belongs to a study of tumor and adjacent non-tumor tissue in lung cancer. Three rounds of nested PCR, following a modified ARM-PCR protocol, produced the TCRbeta library. TCRdb reprocessed the multiplex PCR reads via MiXCR and lists one record per CDR3 protein. The repertoire holds some 51,000 distinct CDR3 sequences, with around 64% as singletons. The template was RNA from unsorted bulk tissue. This non-tumor lung sample came from over 3 cm beyond the tumor edge.

The receptor was isolated from a woman between 70 and 85 years old with non-small cell lung cancer. This sequence joins TRBV2 and TRBJ2-1, with 7 positions matching TRBD1. The sample comprised distant non-tumor lung tissue. In DNA, the CDR3 is TGTGCCAGCAGTCTATCGGGACAGCCTTACAATGAGCAGTTCTTC. Translating gives CASSLSGQPYNEQFF.